In this sample, the clone carrying this T cell receptor beta chain turned up many times. The record originates from a study of blood T cells in healthy people across ages. For the second PCR, which ran for roughly 7 to 11 cycles, a sample-barcoded 5' primer and a J-beta primer mix were used. Each CDR3 protein is one row after TCRdb ran MiXCR on the 5' RACE reads. The sample contains about 930,000 distinct CDR3 sequences, approximately 32% of which appear only once. This CDR3 has 16 residues. Germline V gene lookup returns CDR1 MNHEY and CDR2 SVGAGI. J was trimmed by 8 bases and V by 0 bases; bases with no gene match: 9. This same sample was also part of a study on T cells of mothers and their children. This second study says: Some 2.7 million TCR beta reads per child versus over 9.5 million per mother.

The sequenced material came from blood. This receptor was taken from a woman in her 40s in good health. V and J are TRBV6-5 and TRBJ2-3; 9 nucleotides line up with TRBD1. The CDR3 bases are TGTGCCAGCAGTTACTCGAGAACAGGGGGCGAGGGTACGCAGTATTTT. This gives the protein CASSYSRTGGEGTQYF.